Listed below are T cell receptor beta chains from one sample, sequenced in a study of shared clonotypes between healthy human individuals. Using immunoSEQ multiplex PCR, the repertoire was profiled, and TCRdb retains in-frame clones only, with some absent. The profile shows around 750,000 clones, around 74% of them singletons. The source material was memory CD4+ T cells sorted from blood. The receptors shown here come from a woman in her thirties in good health. Both conserved end residues are part of each CDR3. Each record gives: V gene, J gene, CDR3 protein.

v_call: TRBV5-1; j_call: TRBJ1-3; cdr3_aa: CASSLSLTGSIGNTIYF
v_call: TRBV15; j_call: TRBJ1-1; cdr3_aa: CATSRDVGSGTEAFF
v_call: TRBV4-2; j_call: TRBJ2-1; cdr3_aa: CASSQALAGGINEQFF
v_call: TRBV7-8; j_call: TRBJ2-1; cdr3_aa: CASSSGAYSRSYNEQFF
v_call: TRBV18; j_call: TRBJ2-1; cdr3_aa: CASSRGTSGSSYNEQFF
v_call: TRBV6-5; j_call: TRBJ1-4; cdr3_aa: CASKKNRGEKLFF
v_call: TRBV28; j_call: TRBJ2-7; cdr3_aa: CASTTEGEQYF
v_call: TRBV7-2; j_call: TRBJ2-6; cdr3_aa: CASSLQSGANVLTF
v_call: TRBV4-1; j_call: TRBJ2-3; cdr3_aa: CASSQAGGDTQYF
v_call: TRBV7-9; j_call: TRBJ2-7; cdr3_aa: CASSLGTSGKYEQYF
v_call: TRBV18; j_call: TRBJ1-1; cdr3_aa: CASSSYLTEAFF
v_call: TRBV7-9; j_call: TRBJ2-1; cdr3_aa: CASSQGVGHYNEQFF